This T cell receptor (beta chain) was retrieved from a study of long-term antiretroviral therapy in people with HIV. Background on the study: The earliest samples came from an era when ART typically awaited falling CD4 counts.

immunoSEQ v3.0 was run at survey level. Researchers set sequencing to target 40,000-50,000 T-cell genomes per sample. TCRdb's table, derived via immunoSEQ multiplex PCR, lists solely in-frame clones and lacks some. The table shows about 22,000 clones, with about four fifths occurring only once. Study-wide points: Despite increasing after ART, diversity remained lower than that of transplant donor controls.

Comments on this clone: What it binds is unknown.

The clonotype comes from a man aged 30 to 39 with HIV. This material consisted of unsorted PBMCs, taken 5.9 years after starting antiretroviral therapy.

Written as DNA, the CDR3 is TGTGCCAGCAGTGTAACCTACGAGCAGTACTTC. It encodes CASSVTYEQYF. The chain couples TRBV6-6 to TRBJ2-7, with no clear D. Deletions cut 5 bases from V and 2 bases from J, with 4 bases between. CDR3 size: 11 residues. CDR1 is MNHNY and CDR2 is SVGAGI in the germline V gene (reference sequence).